This record looks at one TCR beta chain sequence and its context. The antigen remains unidentified. Distinct nucleotide sequences in the sample also encode this CDR3. Here immunoSEQ multiplex PCR was the method, and the copy in TCRdb shows in-frame clones only, minus some. The sample lists fewer than 85,000 clones, around nine tenths occurring once. The germline CDR1 and CDR2 sequences are SGHRS and YFSETQ. Trimming cost V 0 bases and J 1 base; bases outside gene matches: 1. This CDR3 spans 15 amino acids. The sample comes from a study of OX40 agonist ivuxolimab in advanced cancers. Findings and caveats of the study: Averaging showed that CD8+ T cells had more expanded clones than CD4+ did.

The V and J genes are TRBV5-1 and TRBJ2-1; 7 nucleotides agree with TRBD2. This sequence originates from an adult with an advanced solid tumor such as melanoma, head and neck, liver or kidney cancer. The sequenced sample was CD4+ or CD8+ T cells sorted from blood, obtained in a trial of the OX40 agonist ivuxolimab. DNA of the CDR3: TGCGCCAGCAGCTTGGGCGGGAGTTCCTACAATGAGCAGTTCTTC. It translates to CASSLGGSSYNEQFF. Full variable domain (outside the CDR3, taken from reference TRBV5-1 and TRBJ2-1): KAGVTQTPRYLIKTRGQQVTLSCSPISGHRSVSWYQQTPGQGLQFLFEYFSETQRNKGNFPGRFSGRQFSNSRSEMNVSTLELGDSALYLCASSLGGSSYNEQFFGPGTRLTVL.